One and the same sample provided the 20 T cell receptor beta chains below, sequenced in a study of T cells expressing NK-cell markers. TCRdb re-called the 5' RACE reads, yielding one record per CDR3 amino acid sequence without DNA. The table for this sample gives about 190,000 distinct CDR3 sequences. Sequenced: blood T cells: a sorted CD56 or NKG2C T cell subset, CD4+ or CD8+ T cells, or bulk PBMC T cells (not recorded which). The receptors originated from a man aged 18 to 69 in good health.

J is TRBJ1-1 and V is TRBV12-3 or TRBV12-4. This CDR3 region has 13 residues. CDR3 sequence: CASSSDGISKAFF.

The CDR3 here is CASTLTFGAFF. This sequence joins TRBV2 and TRBJ1-1. CDR1 is SNHLY, CDR2 FYNNEI, per germline. The CDR3 sequence is 11 residues long.

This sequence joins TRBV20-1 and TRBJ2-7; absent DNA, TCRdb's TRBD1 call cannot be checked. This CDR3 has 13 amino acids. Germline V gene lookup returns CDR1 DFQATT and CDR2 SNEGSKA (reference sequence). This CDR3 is CSATDTLSYEQYF.

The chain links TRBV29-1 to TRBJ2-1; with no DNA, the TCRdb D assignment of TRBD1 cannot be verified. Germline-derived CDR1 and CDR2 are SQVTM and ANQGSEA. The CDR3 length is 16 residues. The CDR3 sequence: CSAAPSGGTIYNEQFF.

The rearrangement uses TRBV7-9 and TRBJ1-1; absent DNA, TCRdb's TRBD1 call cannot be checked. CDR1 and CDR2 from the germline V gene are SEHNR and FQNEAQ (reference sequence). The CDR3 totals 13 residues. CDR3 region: CASSPPDRIRAFF.

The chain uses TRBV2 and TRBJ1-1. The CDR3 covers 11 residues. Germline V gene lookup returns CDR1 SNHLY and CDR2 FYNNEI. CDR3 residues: CASAADPEAFF.

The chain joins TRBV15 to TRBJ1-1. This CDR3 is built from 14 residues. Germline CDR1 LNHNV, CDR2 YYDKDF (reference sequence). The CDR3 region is CATSRDVGGNQAFF.

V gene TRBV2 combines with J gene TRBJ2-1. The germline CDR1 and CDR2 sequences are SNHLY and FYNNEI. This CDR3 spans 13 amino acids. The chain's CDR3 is CASSIVMGNEQFF.

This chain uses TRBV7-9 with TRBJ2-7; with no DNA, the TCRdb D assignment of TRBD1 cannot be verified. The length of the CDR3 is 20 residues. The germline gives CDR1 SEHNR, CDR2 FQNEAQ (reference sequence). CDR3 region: CASSSPPLGQGPRSSYEQYF.

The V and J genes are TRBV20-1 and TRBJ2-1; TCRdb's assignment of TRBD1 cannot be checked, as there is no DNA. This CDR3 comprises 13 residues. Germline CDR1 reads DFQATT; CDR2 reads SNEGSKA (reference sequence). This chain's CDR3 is CQGSPLEYNEQFF.

CDR3 loop: CASSEGQVLPYEQYF. The J gene is TRBJ2-7, the V gene TRBV2. The CDR3 is made up of 15 amino acids. Germline-derived CDR1 and CDR2 are SNHLY and FYNNEI.

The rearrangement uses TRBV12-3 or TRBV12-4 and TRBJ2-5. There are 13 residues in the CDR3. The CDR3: CASSLTKRGTQYF.

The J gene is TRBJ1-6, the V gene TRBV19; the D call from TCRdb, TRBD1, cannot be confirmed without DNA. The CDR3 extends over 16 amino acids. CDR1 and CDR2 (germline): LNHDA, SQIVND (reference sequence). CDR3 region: CASSTDVGQWNSPLHF.

CDR3 residues: CATSNLRGGRNEQYF. The V call is TRBV15, the J call TRBJ2-7; TCRdb's D call, TRBD2, is unchecked because there is no DNA. The CDR3 runs 15 residues. Per germline, CDR1 LNHNV and CDR2 YYDKDF (reference sequence).

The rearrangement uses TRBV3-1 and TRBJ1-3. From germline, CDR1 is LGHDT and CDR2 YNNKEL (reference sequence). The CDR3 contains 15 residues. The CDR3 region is CASSQGAVSGNTIYF.

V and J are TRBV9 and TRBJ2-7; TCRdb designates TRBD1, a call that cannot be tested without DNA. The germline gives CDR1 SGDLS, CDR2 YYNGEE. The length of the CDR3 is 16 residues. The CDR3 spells CASSSGPGHPIYEQYF.

This CDR3 reads CASSFLSQPQHF. The genes are TRBV28 and TRBJ1-5. The CDR3 runs to 12 residues. Per germline, CDR1 MDHEN and CDR2 SYDVKM.

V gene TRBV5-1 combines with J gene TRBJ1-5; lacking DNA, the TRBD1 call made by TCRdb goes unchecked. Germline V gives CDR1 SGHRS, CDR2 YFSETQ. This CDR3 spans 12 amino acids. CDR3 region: CASSLQGGAQHF.

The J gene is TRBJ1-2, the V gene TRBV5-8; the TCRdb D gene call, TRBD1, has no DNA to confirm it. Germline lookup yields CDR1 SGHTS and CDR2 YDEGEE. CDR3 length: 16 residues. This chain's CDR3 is CASTDGTSVSRYGYTF. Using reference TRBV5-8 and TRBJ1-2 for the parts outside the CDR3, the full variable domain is EAGVTQSPTHLIKTRGQQATLRCSPISGHTSVYWYQQALGLGLQFLLWYDEGEERNRGNFPPRFSGRQFPNYSSELNVNALELEDSALYLCASTDGTSVSRYGYTFGSGTRLTVV.

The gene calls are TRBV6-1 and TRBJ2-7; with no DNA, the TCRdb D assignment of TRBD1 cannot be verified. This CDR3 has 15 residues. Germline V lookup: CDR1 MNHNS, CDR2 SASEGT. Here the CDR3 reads CASSGPGQGAREQYF.